Sequencing of this TCR beta chain was carried out in a study of blood T cells in healthy people across ages. This clonotype was counted between two and nine times. This CDR3 region has 15 residues. Trimming removed 6 bases from V and 4 bases from J; junction bases left unmatched: 6. Germline CDR1 MNHEY, CDR2 SVGAGI. It was with a sample-barcoded 5' primer and a J-beta primer mix that a second PCR of roughly 7 to 12 cycles was run. TCRdb re-analysed the 5' RACE reads in MiXCR, keeping a single row per CDR3 protein. The sample has 950,000 to 1,200,000 distinct CDR3 sequences; around two fifths are singletons. Total RNA, at least 6 micrograms per sample, came from PBMCs.

This clonotype originated in a man between 18 and 29 years old in good health. V gene TRBV6-5 combines with J gene TRBJ2-1; 10 bases match TRBD2. Specimen: blood. CDR3 residues: CASSRAGGPYNEQFF. The CDR3 nucleotides are TGTGCCAGCAGCCGAGCGGGGGGGCCTTACAATGAGCAGTTCTTC.